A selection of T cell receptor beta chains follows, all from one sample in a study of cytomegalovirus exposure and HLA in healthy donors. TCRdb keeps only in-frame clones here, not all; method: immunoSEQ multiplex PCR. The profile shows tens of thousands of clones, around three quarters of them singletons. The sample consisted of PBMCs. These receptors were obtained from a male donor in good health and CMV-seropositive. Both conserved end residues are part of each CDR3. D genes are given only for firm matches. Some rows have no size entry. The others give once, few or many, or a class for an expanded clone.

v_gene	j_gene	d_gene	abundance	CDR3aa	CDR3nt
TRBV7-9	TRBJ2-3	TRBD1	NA	CSSSLRARDRGRTDTQYF	TGTTCCAGCAGCTTACGGGCCCGCGACAGGGGGCGGACAGATACGCAGTATTTT
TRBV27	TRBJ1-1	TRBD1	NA	CASSPRQGAEAFF	TGTGCCAGCAGTCCGCGACAGGGGGCTGAAGCTTTCTTT
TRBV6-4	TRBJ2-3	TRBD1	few	CASSGNDRGSTDTQYF	TGTGCCAGCAGCGGCAACGACAGGGGGTCCACAGATACGCAGTATTTT
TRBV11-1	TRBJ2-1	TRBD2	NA	CASSLARLAGGVLNEQFF	TGTGCCAGCAGCTTAGCCCGACTAGCTGGGGGGGTTCTCAATGAGCAGTTCTTC
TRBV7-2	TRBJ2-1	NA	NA	CASSSSRGTHNEQFF	TGTGCCAGCAGCTCGAGCAGGGGTACACACAATGAGCAGTTCTTC
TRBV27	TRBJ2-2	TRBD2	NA	CASSFLGTSGGRELFF	TGTGCCAGCAGTTTCCTTGGGACTAGTGGGGGCAGGGAGCTGTTTTTT
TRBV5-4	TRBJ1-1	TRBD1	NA	CASSLGNRGQNTEAFF	TGTGCCAGCAGCTTGGGAAACAGGGGACAGAACACTGAAGCTTTCTTT
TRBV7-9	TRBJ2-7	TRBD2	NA	CASSSGLAGVYEQYF	TGTGCCAGCAGTTCCGGACTAGCGGGAGTATACGAGCAGTACTTC
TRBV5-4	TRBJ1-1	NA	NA	CASSLTGGSEAFF	TGTGCCAGCAGCTTAACGGGGGGATCTGAAGCTTTCTTT
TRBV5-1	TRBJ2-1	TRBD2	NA	CASSSAGSSYNEQFF	TGCGCCAGCAGCTCAGCGGGGTCCTCCTACAATGAGCAGTTCTTC
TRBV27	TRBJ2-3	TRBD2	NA	CASSLRTSGRTDTQYF	TGTGCCAGCAGTTTGAGGACTAGCGGGAGGACAGATACGCAGTATTTT
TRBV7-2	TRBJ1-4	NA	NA	CASSFAGGQSNEKLFF	TGTGCCAGCAGCTTCGCGGGGGGGCAGTCTAATGAAAAACTGTTTTTT
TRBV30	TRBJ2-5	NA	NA	CACTNIPGGPGETQYF	TGTGCCTGCACAAATATCCCAGGAGGGCCGGGAGAGACCCAGTACTTC
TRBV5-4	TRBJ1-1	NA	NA	CASSLQGRYTEAFF	TGTGCCAGCAGCTTGCAGGGTAGGTACACTGAAGCTTTCTTT
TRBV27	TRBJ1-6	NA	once	CASSPTGGASYNSPLHF	TGTGCCAGCAGTCCTACCGGAGGGGCGTCCTATAATTCACCCCTCCACTTT
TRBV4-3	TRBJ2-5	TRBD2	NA	CASSQSQRGSGETQYF	TGCGCCAGCAGCCAGTCCCAGCGGGGGTCCGGAGAGACCCAGTACTTC
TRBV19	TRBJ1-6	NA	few	CASSIQNSPLHF	TGTGCCAGTAGTATACAAAATTCACCCCTCCACTTT
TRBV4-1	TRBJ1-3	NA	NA	CASSQFSARTEAISGNTIYF	TGCGCCAGCAGCCAATTTTCCGCTAGGACGGAGGCTATCTCTGGAAACACCATATATTTT
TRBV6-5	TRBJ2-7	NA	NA	CAPPEQYF	TGTGCCCCTCCCGAGCAGTACTTC
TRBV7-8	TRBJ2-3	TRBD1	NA	CASSTRTGADTQYF	TGTGCCAGCAGCACGCGGACAGGGGCAGATACGCAGTATTTT
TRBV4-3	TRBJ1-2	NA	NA	CASSQVVSGSYGYTF	TGCGCCAGCAGCCAAGTTGTGTCAGGTAGCTATGGCTACACCTTC
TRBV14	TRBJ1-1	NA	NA	CASTPADRALNTEAFF	TGTGCCAGCACCCCGGCCGACAGAGCCCTGAACACTGAAGCTTTCTTT
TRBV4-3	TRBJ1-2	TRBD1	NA	CASSPGQGKSVGYTF	TGCGCCAGCAGCCCTGGACAGGGGAAATCGGTTGGCTACACCTTC
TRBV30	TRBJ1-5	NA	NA	CAWNKNRGNQPQHF	TGTGCCTGGAATAAAAACCGGGGCAATCAGCCCCAGCATTTT
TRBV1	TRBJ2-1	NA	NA	CTSSQACLWTSGRNEQFF	TGCACCAGCAGCCAGGCCTGCCTCTGGACTAGCGGGAGGAATGAGCAGTTCTTC
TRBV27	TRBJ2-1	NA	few	CASSFPALGVNEQFF	TGTGCCAGCAGTTTTCCGGCCCTGGGCGTTAATGAGCAGTTCTTC
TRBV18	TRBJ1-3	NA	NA	CASTNNRGSSGNTIYF	TGTGCCAGCACAAACAACCGAGGGAGCTCTGGAAACACCATATATTTT
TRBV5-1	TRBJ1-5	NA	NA	CASSLAGGNQPQHF	TGCGCCAGCAGCTTGGCTGGGGGCAACCAGCCCCAGCATTTT
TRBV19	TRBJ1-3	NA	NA	CASSLVAAGNTIYF	TGTGCCAGTAGTCTCGTTGCTGCGGGAAACACCATATATTTT
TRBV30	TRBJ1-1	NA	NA	CAWRSNPGTEAFF	TGTGCCTGGAGAAGCAATCCAGGCACTGAAGCTTTCTTT
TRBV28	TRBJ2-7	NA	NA	CASSFIGPTRNSYEQYF	TGTGCCAGCAGTTTTATAGGCCCTACTAGGAACTCCTACGAGCAGTACTTC
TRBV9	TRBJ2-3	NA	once	CASSVEPTPTDTQYF	TGTGCCAGCAGCGTAGAGCCGACTCCCACAGATACGCAGTATTTT
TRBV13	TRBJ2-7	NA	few	CASSRHSDEQYF	TGTGCCAGCAGCCGACACTCCGACGAGCAGTACTTC
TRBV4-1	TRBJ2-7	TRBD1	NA	CASSQGTGYEYEQYF	TGCGCCAGCAGCCAAGGGACAGGGTACGAATACGAGCAGTACTTC
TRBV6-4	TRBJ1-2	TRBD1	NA	CASSQDRGRFDSYTF	TGTGCCAGCAGCCAGGACAGGGGGCGCTTCGACAGCTACACCTTC
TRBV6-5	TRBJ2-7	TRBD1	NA	CASSRTGIYEQYF	TGTGCCAGCAGCCGGACAGGGATCTACGAGCAGTACTTC
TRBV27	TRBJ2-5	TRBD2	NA	CASRLTSGRAGETQYF	TGTGCCAGCAGGCTGACTAGCGGGAGGGCGGGGGAGACCCAGTACTTC
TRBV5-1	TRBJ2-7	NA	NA	CASSGYEDSSSYEQYF	TGCGCCAGCAGCGGATACGAAGACTCTAGCTCCTACGAGCAGTACTTC
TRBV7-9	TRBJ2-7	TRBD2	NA	CASSSSGLSYEQYF	TGTGCCAGCAGCTCTAGCGGGCTCTCCTACGAGCAGTACTTC
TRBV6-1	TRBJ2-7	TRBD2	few	CATPREGPAYEQYF	TGTGCCACCCCGAGGGAGGGTCCCGCCTACGAGCAGTACTTC
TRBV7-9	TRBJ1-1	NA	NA	CASSSSVVTEAFF	TGTGCCAGCAGCTCCAGCGTTGTGACTGAAGCTTTCTTT
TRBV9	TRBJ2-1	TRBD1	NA	CASSSQGAIHNKQFF	TGTGCCAGCAGCAGCCAGGGGGCGATTCACAATAAGCAGTTCTTC
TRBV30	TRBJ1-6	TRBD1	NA	CAVDRPNYNSPLHF	TGTGCAGTGGACAGGCCGAACTATAATTCACCCCTCCACTTT
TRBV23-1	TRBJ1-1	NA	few	CASSQSGSTGSRKAFF	TGCGCCAGCAGTCAATCAGGGTCAACGGGATCAAGAAAAGCTTTCTTT
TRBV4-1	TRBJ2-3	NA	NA	CASSQVQNGGLDRDTQYF	TGCGCCAGCAGCCAAGTCCAGAACGGCGGTCTAGATCGAGATACGCAGTATTTT
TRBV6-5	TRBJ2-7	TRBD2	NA	CASSSTGKRGLEQYF	TGTGCCAGCAGTTCCACAGGGAAGCGGGGGTTGGAGCAGTACTTC
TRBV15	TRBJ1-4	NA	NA	CATSSRTDEKLFF	TGTGCCACCAGCAGCCGGACAGACGAAAAACTGTTTTTT
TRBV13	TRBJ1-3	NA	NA	CASSLGRRRGNTIYF	TGTGCCAGCAGCTTAGGGCGGAGGCGTGGAAACACCATATATTTT
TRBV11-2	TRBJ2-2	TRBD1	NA	CASSGPGQVHTGELFF	TGTGCCAGCAGCGGGCCGGGACAGGTCCACACCGGGGAGCTGTTTTTT
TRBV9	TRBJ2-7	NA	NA	CASSVGLEERYEQYF	TGTGCCAGCAGCGTAGGGCTAGAAGAAAGGTACGAGCAGTACTTC
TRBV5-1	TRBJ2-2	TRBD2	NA	CASSYGAGVSGELFF	TGCGCCAGCAGCTACGGAGCGGGAGTTTCCGGGGAGCTGTTTTTT
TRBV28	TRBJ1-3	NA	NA	CASCGLGTLSGNTIYF	TGTGCCAGCTGCGGCCTCGGGACTCTCTCTGGAAACACCATATATTTT
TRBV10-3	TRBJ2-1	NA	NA	CATRWSGTDSSYNEQFF	TGTGCCACTCGGTGGTCGGGGACGGACAGCTCCTACAATGAGCAGTTCTTC
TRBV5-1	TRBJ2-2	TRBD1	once	CASSLAGGNTGELFF	TGCGCCAGCAGCTTGGCAGGGGGCAACACCGGGGAGCTGTTTTTT
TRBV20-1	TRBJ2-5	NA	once	CSADSPETQYF	TGCAGTGCTGACAGTCCGGAGACCCAGTACTTC
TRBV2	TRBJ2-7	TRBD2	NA	CASSEFSGVAGAEQYF	TGTGCCAGCAGTGAATTTTCTGGGGTAGCGGGAGCCGAGCAGTACTTC
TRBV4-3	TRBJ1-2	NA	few	CASSQDKERVYGYTF	TGCGCCAGCAGCCAAGATAAGGAACGGGTCTATGGCTACACCTTC
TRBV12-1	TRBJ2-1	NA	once	CASSFAPNSPEQFF	TGTGCCAGCAGCTTTGCGCCCAACAGCCCGGAGCAGTTCTTC
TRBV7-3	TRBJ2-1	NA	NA	CASSPQGWDEQFF	TGTGCCAGCAGCCCCCAGGGGTGGGATGAGCAGTTCTTC
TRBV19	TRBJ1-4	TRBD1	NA	CASSSPGQGGRTNEKLFF	TGTGCCAGTAGCTCACCGGGACAGGGAGGACGAACTAATGAAAAACTGTTTTTT